This TCR beta chain stems from a study of stem cell transplantation in POMP-related autoinflammatory disease. Overall study context: Defective thymoproteasomes were hypothesized to impair CD8+ T-cell positive selection. General observations from the study: Across all analyzed T-cell subsets, patients with PRAID tended toward reduced diversity and increased clonality. Patients with PRAID showed a restricted number of unique TRB V-J gene pairings.

Method: immunoSEQ multiplex PCR; TCRdb's copy keeps in-frame clones and lacks some. The sample yields roughly 6,500 clones, roughly 87% seen once. As for this clone: Antigen: not known.

The V gene's germline CDR1 is SGDLS and CDR2 YYNGEE. The CDR3 loop spans 16 amino acids. V was cut by 0 bases and J by 6 bases, with 15 bases left in between. This receptor was taken from a human donor in good health. The specimen sequenced was a CXCR5-defined cell subset from PBMCs. The genes are TRBV9 and TRBJ2-2, with unresolved D. The DNA of the CDR3 is TGTGCCAGCAGCGTAGCTAACACCCCGGGCGCCGGGGAGCTGTTTTTT. Translation gives CASSVANTPGAGELFF.